This passage covers 14 T cell receptor beta chains from one sample sequenced in a study of T cells in Graves' hyperthyroidism and ophthalmopathy. Amplified TCR beta CDR3 regions derived from RNA transcripts. HTBI primers drove first-round RT-PCR of the TCR CDR3. MiXCR, applied by TCRdb to the multiplex PCR reads, yields one record per CDR3 protein. In the table there are approximately 700,000 distinct CDR3 sequences, less than 20% of which are singletons. Input material: blood. The receptor source for this set is a young man with Graves' hyperthyroidism.

This clonotype came up a few times. The chain links TRBV14 to TRBJ2-7, with 11 bases fitting TRBD2. The germline V gene encodes CDR1 SGHDN and CDR2 FVKESK. The CDR3 has 17 residues. V shed 0 bases and J 2 bases; nucleotides not matched to a gene: 6. The CDR3 is CASSQDMLAGGPYEQYF. In DNA, the CDR3 is TGTGCCAGCAGCCAAGATATGTTAGCGGGAGGGCCCTACGAGCAGTACTTC.

This clonotype occurred a few times. This chain uses TRBV6-1 with TRBJ2-2; 7 bases fit TRBD2. V was clipped by 6 bases and J by 1 base; unmatched bases: 5. CDR1 and CDR2 (germline): MNHNS, SASEGT. The CDR3 totals 15 residues. The CDR3 coding sequence is TGTGCCAGCAGCCCCCGGGGGGAGAACACCGGGGAGCTGTTTTTT. Translation gives CASSPRGENTGELFF.

This clonotype was counted between two and nine times. The chain links TRBV6-1 to TRBJ2-7, with D possibly TRBD2 on 6 matching bases. The CDR3 is 16 residues long. Trimming left V 6 bases short and J 2 bases short, with 20 bases between. Germline values: CDR1 MNHNS, CDR2 SASEGT. This CDR3 reads CASRRGQRISPYEQYF. The CDR3 DNA sequence: TGTGCCAGCAGGCGGGGTCAGAGAATTAGTCCCTACGAGCAGTACTTC.

The rearrangement joins TRBV7-9 to TRBJ2-4, with D perhaps assigned TRBD1 or TRBD2 (6 bases each). Germline values: CDR1 SEHNR, CDR2 FQNEAQ (reference sequence). The CDR3 is 11 residues long. Between the trimmed V and J ends, which lost 11 bases and 11 bases, there was a span of 16 bases. Here the CDR3 DNA reads TGTGCCCCTGTAGGGGGGATTCTTCAGTACTTC. Protein: CAPVGGILQYF.

The CDR3 DNA reads as TGCGCCAGCAGCTTGGTAGGCGAAGGTCCTAACTATGGCTACACCTTC. Residues: CASSLVGEGPNYGYTF. This chain joins TRBV5-1 and TRBJ1-2; D is ambiguous. Trimming removed 0 bases at V and 0 bases at J, with 12 bases between. This CDR3 is 16 amino acids long. CDR1 SGHRS and CDR2 YFSETQ come from the germline V gene.

The V gene is TRBV24-1, the J gene TRBJ2-1; 9 bases agree with TRBD2. Trimming took 4 bases from V and 5 from J; bases not matched to a gene: 5. CDR1 KGHDR and CDR2 SFDVKD come from the germline V gene. The CDR3 has 15 residues. The chain's CDR3 is CATSDGTSRHNEQFF. CDR3 nucleotides: TGTGCCACCAGTGACGGGACTAGCAGACACAATGAGCAGTTCTTC.

There are many counts of this clonotype. The chain combines TRBV18 with TRBJ2-1; 9 nucleotides agree with TRBD2. CDR1 is KGHSH and CDR2 is LQKENI in the germline V gene. The CDR3 runs to 15 residues. V lost 0 bases and J lost 8; bases outside the gene matches: 5. The CDR3 is CASSPPGTSLDEQFF. In nucleotides, the CDR3 is TGTGCCAGCTCACCACCCGGGACTAGCCTCGATGAGCAGTTCTTC.

This clonotype was seen repeatedly, ten times or more. The V call is TRBV24-1, the J call TRBJ2-1; 11 nucleotides line up with TRBD2. Germline-derived CDR1 and CDR2 are KGHDR and SFDVKD. V lost 3 bases to trimming and J lost 9 bases; unmatched junction nucleotides: 9. The CDR3 loop spans 16 amino acids. The CDR3 coding sequence is TGTGCCACCAGTGATCTCGTAGCGGGAGGGATGAGTGAGCAGTTCTTC. It encodes CATSDLVAGGMSEQFF.

This clonotype was detected only a few times. J is TRBJ1-2 and V is TRBV5-1, with TRBD1 matching 7 bases. With 3 bases clipped from V and 0 bases from J, the junction kept 2 bases outside the gene matches. The CDR3 covers 14 residues. Germline V CDR1 and CDR2: SGHRS, YFSETQ. The CDR3 spells CASSWTGANYGYTF. As DNA, the CDR3 is TGCGCCAGCAGCTGGACAGGAGCTAACTATGGCTACACCTTC. The full variable domain, its missing parts supplied by reference TRBV5-1 and TRBJ1-2, is KAGVTQTPRYLIKTRGQQVTLSCSPISGHRSVSWYQQTPGQGLQFLFEYFSETQRNKGNFPGRFSGRQFSNSRSEMNVSTLELGDSALYLCASSWTGANYGYTFGSGTRLTVV.

This clonotype was observed many times. The chain is built from TRBV6-1 and TRBJ1-1; no firm D call. Germline CDR1 reads MNHNS; CDR2 reads SASEGT. The V end was cut by 6 bases, the J end by 4 bases, with 15 bases between. This CDR3 spans 14 amino acids. DNA for the CDR3: TGTGCCAGCAGGTCGTCCGGAGGAAGCACTGAAGCTTTCTTT. Amino acid sequence: CASRSSGGSTEAFF.

The rearrangement uses TRBV28 and TRBJ2-5; TRBD1 is a possible D gene (5 bases). Germline-derived CDR1 and CDR2 are MDHEN and SYDVKM. The CDR3 consists of 14 residues. With 4 bases removed from V and 0 bases from J, the gap between germline ends came to 9 bases. This CDR3 is CASSSDSYQETQYF. The CDR3 DNA is TGTGCCAGCAGTTCTGACAGTTACCAAGAGACCCAGTACTTC.

The chain combines TRBV19 with TRBJ2-7; D perhaps matches TRBD2 (5 bases). The CDR3 has 17 residues. From germline, CDR1 is LNHDA and CDR2 SQIVND (reference sequence). Trimming took 3 bases from V and 3 from J, leaving 21 bases between them. The CDR3, as DNA: TGTGCCAGTAGTATTCGCCCGGACTTTACCTCCGTCTACGAGCAGTACTTC. Encoded protein: CASSIRPDFTSVYEQYF. Combining the CDR3 with reference TRBV19 and TRBJ2-7 gives the whole variable domain DGGITQSPKYLFRKEGQNVTLSCEQNLNHDAMYWYRQDPGQGLRLIYYSQIVNDFQKGDIAEGYSVSREKKESFPLTVTSAQKNPTAFYLCASSIRPDFTSVYEQYFGPGTRLTVT.

This clonotype was seen a few times. The chain has TRBV9 and TRBJ2-7, with D hard to call. The germline V and J ends were trimmed by 0 bases and 0 bases, with 19 bases remaining between them. The CDR3 is made up of 18 amino acids. Germline V gene data show CDR1 as SGDLS and CDR2 as YYNGEE. The CDR3 protein is CASSVVQPPPYNSYEQYF. In DNA, the CDR3 is TGTGCCAGCAGCGTAGTACAGCCGCCCCCCTATAACTCCTACGAGCAGTACTTC.

The table lists this clonotype with a few counts. The chain links TRBV6-2 or TRBV6-3 to TRBJ2-3, with a tentative D call TRBD2 (6 bases). The CDR3 loop spans 17 amino acids. Deletions cut 5 bases from V and 4 bases from J, with 22 bases between. Germline loops: CDR1 MNHEY, CDR2 SVGEGT. CDR3 DNA: TGTGCCAGCAGTCCGCCGAGGGACGGGAGTGTCTCAGATACGCAGTATTTT. It is translated as CASSPPRDGSVSDTQYF.